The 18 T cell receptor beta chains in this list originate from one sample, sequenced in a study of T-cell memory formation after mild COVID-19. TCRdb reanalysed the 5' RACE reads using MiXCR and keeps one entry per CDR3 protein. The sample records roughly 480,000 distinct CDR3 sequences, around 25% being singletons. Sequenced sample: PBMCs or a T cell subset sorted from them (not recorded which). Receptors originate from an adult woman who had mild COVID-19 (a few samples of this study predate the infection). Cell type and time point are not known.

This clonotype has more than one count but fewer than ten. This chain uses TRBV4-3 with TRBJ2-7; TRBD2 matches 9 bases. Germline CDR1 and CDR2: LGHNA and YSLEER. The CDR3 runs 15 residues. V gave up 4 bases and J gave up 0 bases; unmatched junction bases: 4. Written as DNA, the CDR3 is TGCGCCAGCAGCCCAGCTAGCGGGAACTCCTACGAGCAGTACTTC. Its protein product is CASSPASGNSYEQYF.

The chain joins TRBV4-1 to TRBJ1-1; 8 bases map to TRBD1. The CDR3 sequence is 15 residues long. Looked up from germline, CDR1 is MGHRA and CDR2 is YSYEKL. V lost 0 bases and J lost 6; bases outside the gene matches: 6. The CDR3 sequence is CASSQEEEQGAEAFF. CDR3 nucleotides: TGCGCCAGCAGCCAAGAAGAGGAACAGGGGGCTGAAGCTTTCTTT.

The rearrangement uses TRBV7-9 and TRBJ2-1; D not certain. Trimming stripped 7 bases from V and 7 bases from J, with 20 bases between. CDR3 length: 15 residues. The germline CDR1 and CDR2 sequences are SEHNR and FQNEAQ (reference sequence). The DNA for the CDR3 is TGTGCCAGCAACCGTGGGGTCTCCCCAGAAAATGAGCAGTTCTTC. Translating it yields CASNRGVSPENEQFF. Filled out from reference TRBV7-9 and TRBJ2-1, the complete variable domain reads DTGVSQNPRHKITKRGQNVTFRCDPISEHNRLYWYRQTLGQGPEFLTYFQNEAQLEKSRLLSDRFSAERPKGSFSTLEIQRTEQGDSAMYLCASNRGVSPENEQFFGPGTRLTVL.

The CDR3: CASSYGGKPYEQYF. In DNA, the CDR3 is TGTGCCAGCAGTTACGGTGGAAAGCCCTACGAGCAGTACTTC. The gene calls are TRBV6-2 or TRBV6-3 and TRBJ2-7, with D uncertain. Trimming shortened V by 2 bases and J by 2 bases, and 10 bases separated the two germline ends. This CDR3 has 14 amino acids. The germline V gene has CDR1 MNHEY and CDR2 SVGEGT.

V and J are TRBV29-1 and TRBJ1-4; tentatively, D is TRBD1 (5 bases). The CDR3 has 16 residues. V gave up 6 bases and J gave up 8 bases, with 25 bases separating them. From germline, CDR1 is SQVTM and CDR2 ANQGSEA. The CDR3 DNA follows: TGCAGCGTGTCCGGGACGGCCTACGACGTGATGGAAAAACTGTTTTTT. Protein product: CSVSGTAYDVMEKLFF. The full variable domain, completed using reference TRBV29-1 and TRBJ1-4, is SAVISQKPSRDICQRGTSLTIQCQVDSQVTMMFWYRQQPGQSLTLIATANQGSEATYESGFVIDKFPISRPNLTFSTLTVSNMSPEDSSIYLCSVSGTAYDVMEKLFFGSGTQLSVL.

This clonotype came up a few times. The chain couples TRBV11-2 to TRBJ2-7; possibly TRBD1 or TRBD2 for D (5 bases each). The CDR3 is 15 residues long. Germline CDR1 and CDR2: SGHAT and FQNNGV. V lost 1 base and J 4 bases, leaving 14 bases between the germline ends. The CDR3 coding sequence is TGTGCCAGCAGCTTAGTCAAGGCCTGGGGGTACGAGCAGTACTTC. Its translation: CASSLVKAWGYEQYF. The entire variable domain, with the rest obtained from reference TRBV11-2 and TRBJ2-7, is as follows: EAGVAQSPRYKIIEKRQSVAFWCNPISGHATLYWYQQILGQGPKLLIQFQNNGVVDDSQLPKDRFSAERLKGVDSTLKIQPAKLEDSAVYLCASSLVKAWGYEQYFGPGTRLTVT.

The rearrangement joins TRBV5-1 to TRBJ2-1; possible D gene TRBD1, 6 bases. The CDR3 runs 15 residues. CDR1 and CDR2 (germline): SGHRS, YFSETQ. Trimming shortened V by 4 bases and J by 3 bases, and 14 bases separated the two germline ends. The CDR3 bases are TGCGCCAGCAGCCTCCAGCAGGGGCACTACAATGAGCAGTTCTTC. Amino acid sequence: CASSLQQGHYNEQFF. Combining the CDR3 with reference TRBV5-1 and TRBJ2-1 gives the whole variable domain KAGVTQTPRYLIKTRGQQVTLSCSPISGHRSVSWYQQTPGQGLQFLFEYFSETQRNKGNFPGRFSGRQFSNSRSEMNVSTLELGDSALYLCASSLQQGHYNEQFFGPGTRLTVL.

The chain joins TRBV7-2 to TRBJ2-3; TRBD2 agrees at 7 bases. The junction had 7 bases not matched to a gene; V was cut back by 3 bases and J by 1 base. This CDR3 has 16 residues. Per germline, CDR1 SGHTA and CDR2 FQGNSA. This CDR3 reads CASSFGGSLRTDTQYF. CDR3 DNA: TGTGCCAGCAGCTTTGGCGGGAGTCTTCGCACAGATACGCAGTATTTT. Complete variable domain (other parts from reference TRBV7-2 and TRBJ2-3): GAGVSQSPSNKVTEKGKDVELRCDPISGHTALYWYRQSLGQGLEFLIYFQGNSAPDKSGLPSDRFSAERTGGSVSTLTIQRTQQEDSAVYLCASSFGGSLRTDTQYFGPGTRLTVL.

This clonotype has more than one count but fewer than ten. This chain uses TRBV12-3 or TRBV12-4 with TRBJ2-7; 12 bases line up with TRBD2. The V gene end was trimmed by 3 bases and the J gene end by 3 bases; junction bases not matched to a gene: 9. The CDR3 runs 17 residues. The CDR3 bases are TGTGCCAGCAGTTTTTGGCTAGCGGGGGGGAAAATCTACGAGCAGTACTTC. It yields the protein CASSFWLAGGKIYEQYF.

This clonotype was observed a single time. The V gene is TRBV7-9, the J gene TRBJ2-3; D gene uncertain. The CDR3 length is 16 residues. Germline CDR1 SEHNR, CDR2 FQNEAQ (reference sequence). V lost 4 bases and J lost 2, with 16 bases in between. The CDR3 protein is CASSSKFSTITDTQYF. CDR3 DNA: TGTGCCAGCAGCTCCAAGTTTAGCACGATCACAGATACGCAGTATTTT.

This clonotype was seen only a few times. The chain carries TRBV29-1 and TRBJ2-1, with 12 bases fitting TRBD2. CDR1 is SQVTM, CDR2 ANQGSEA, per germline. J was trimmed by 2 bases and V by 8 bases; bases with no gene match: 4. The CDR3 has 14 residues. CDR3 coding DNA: TGCAGCCCTCGACTAGCGGGAGCCTACAATGAGCAGTTCTTC. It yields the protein CSPRLAGAYNEQFF.

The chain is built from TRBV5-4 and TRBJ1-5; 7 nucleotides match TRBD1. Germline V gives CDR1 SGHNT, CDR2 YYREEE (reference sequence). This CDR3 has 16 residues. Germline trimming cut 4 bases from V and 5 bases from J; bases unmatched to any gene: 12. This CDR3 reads CASSRHGQGVYQPQHF. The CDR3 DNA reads TGTGCCAGCAGCCGCCATGGGCAGGGGGTTTATCAGCCCCAGCATTTT.

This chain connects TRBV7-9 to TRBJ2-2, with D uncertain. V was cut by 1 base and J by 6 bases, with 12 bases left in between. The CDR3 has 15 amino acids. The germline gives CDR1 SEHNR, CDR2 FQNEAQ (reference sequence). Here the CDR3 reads CASSLGSQWPGELFF. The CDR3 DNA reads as TGTGCCAGCAGCTTAGGGTCCCAGTGGCCCGGGGAGCTGTTTTTT.

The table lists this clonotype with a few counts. The CDR3 DNA reads TGTGCCAGCAGCTTAAGAGGACAGGGGCGCGCTGAAGCTTTCTTT. Translating it yields CASSLRGQGRAEAFF. This chain joins TRBV7-3 and TRBJ1-1, with TRBD1 matching over 9 bases. V lost 1 base to trimming and J lost 6 bases; unmatched junction nucleotides: 6. Germline V gene sequence: CDR1 SGHTA, CDR2 FQGTGA. There are 15 residues in the CDR3.

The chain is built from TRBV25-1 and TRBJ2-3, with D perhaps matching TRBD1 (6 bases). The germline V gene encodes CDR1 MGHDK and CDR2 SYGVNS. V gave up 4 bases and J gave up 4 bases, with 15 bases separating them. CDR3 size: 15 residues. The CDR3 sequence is CASSVAGGPSDTQYF. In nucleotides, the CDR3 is TGTGCCAGCAGTGTGGCTGGGGGCCCCTCAGATACGCAGTATTTT.

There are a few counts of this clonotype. In nucleotides, the CDR3 is TGTGCCAGCAGCGCCTGGACGGAAGTCCAAGAGACCCAGTACTTC. The encoded protein is CASSAWTEVQETQYF. The chain is built from TRBV13 and TRBJ2-5, with no clear D. Germline V gene sequence: CDR1 PRHDT, CDR2 FYEKMQ (reference sequence). Trimming shortened V by 5 bases and J by 1 base, and 14 bases separated the two germline ends. The CDR3 consists of 15 residues.

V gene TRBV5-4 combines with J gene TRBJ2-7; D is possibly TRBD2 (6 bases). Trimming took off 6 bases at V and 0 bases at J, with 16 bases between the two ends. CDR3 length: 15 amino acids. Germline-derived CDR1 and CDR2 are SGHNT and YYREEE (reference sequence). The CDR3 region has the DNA TGTGCCAGCACCGATGGCGGGAATCCCTCCTACGAGCAGTACTTC. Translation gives CASTDGGNPSYEQYF.

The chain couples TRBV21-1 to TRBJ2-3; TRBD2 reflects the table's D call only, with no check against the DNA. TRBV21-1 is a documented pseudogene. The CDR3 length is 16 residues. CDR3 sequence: CASSKELAGDTDTQYF. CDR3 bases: TGTGCCAGCAGCAAAGAGTTAGCGGGAGACACAGATACGCAGTATTTT.